This TCR beta chain was sequenced for a study of lymphopenia after photon versus proton radiotherapy (dated by TCRdb to 2018 to 2020). Background for the entire study: In patients with gastrointestinal tumors who developed high-grade lymphopenia, the study compared the immunological effects of photon radiation therapy with those of proton radiation therapy. The cohort comprised more than 15 patients with gastrointestinal tumors who received either photon or proton therapy and then developed lymphopenia. The goal of the study was to describe how the two radiation modalities differ in their effects on the immune system. The research as a whole found: The authors looked at the survival association only in patients who died, and they framed better survival with proton therapy as a possibility rather than a demonstrated result. Across the cohort, among patients who died, a greater drop in TCR diversity after the nadir was inversely correlated with overall survival time. During treatment, patients who received photon therapy lost naive T cells and TCR diversity and gained effector/memory populations, whereas patients who received proton therapy remained relatively stable. After the lymphocyte count nadir, repertoires from photon-treated patients showed oligoclonal expansion, particularly of CD8+ Temra cells, and this expansion drove the decline in diversity.

On this clone itself: This clone's antigen is unknown. The sample holds no much larger clone one base away, and base qualities are not on file. The same CDR3 can be traced to other DNA sequences in this sample.

Library generation was performed with the immunoSEQ multiplex PCR assay. Deep sequencing of rearranged TCR beta loci, alongside multiparametric flow cytometry, was used to profile T cell repertoires. Sourced from immuneACCESS, this table was stored by TCRdb with only in-frame sequences that have V and J called. A share of the clones is absent; for the studies checked, an unresolved V gene accounts for under half, and the remainder has no known explanation. The sample table holds 30,000 to 40,000 clones, of which 80% to 95% were seen once. In total, the top ten clones hold 15% of the sample. V loses 0 bases, J loses 1 base, and the germline ends lie 4 bases apart. The germline V gene (reference sequence) yields MNHEY for CDR1 and SMNVEV for CDR2. Reading from cysteine to phenylalanine, the CDR3 counts 13 amino acids. The DNA shown is the 39-base CDR3, in frame from base 1.

This specimen was peripheral blood, taken from a patient treated with photon-based radiotherapy. The chain couples TRBV27 to TRBJ2-7; the D gene remains uncertain. This receptor was identified in a man aged 55 to 70 with cholangiocarcinoma. The bases read TGTGCCAGCAGTTTATCCCGATCCTACGAGCAGTACTTC. This gives the protein CASSLSRSYEQYF.